A single sample gave rise to the 9 T cell receptor beta chains below, sequenced in a study of T cell responses to AZD1222 COVID-19 vaccine (dated by TCRdb to about 2021). Taken with the paper, the label for time point translates to: baseline before first vaccination. Libraries were built with the immunoSEQ multiplex PCR assay. TCRdb carries this immuneACCESS record with in-frame sequences only. Its versions omit some clonotypes, under half of them owing to an unresolved V gene in the studies checked, with the rest unexplained. Present in this sample are about 110,000 clones, 82% of which were seen just once. Clones ranked in the top ten supply 5% of the sample. The sample here was peripheral blood, taken on day 0 of AZD1222 vaccination. All receptors derive from an adult in good health.

The gene calls are TRBV2 and TRBJ1-2; the D is unclear. CDR1 is SNHLY, CDR2 FYNNEI, per germline. Trimming cost V 5 bases and J 8 bases, with 15 bases left between them. The CDR3 sequence is 13 residues long. CDR3 coding DNA: TGTGCCAGCAGTCGGACTCAGGTGAGAGGCTACACCTTC. It specifies CASSRTQVRGYTF.

The DNA for the CDR3 is TGTGCCAGCAGATCTGGGACAGGAGATCGCCCCAATGAGCAGTTCTTC. Translation gives CASRSGTGDRPNEQFF. The chain carries TRBV4-2 and TRBJ2-1; 8 nucleotides line up with TRBD1. With V trimmed by 6 bases and J by 6 bases, 13 bases remained unmatched. Germline V lookup: CDR1 LGHNA, CDR2 YNFKEQ. This CDR3 comprises 16 residues.

The gene calls are TRBV6-4 and TRBJ1-2; no reliable D call. This CDR3 spans 12 amino acids. The V gene's germline CDR1 is MRHNA and CDR2 SNTAGT. Trimming removed 10 bases from V and 5 bases from J, with 14 bases in between. The CDR3 DNA follows: TGTGCCATTCCCACGTGTGATTATGGCTACACCTTC. Residues: CAIPTCDYGYTF.

The chain combines TRBV14 with TRBJ1-1; no clear D gene. This CDR3 has 15 amino acids. Germline loops: CDR1 SGHDN, CDR2 FVKESK. V lost 0 bases to trimming and J lost 3 bases, with 11 bases between them. DNA for the CDR3: TGTGCCAGCAGCCAAGATAGAGGGTACGACACTGAAGCTTTCTTT. Protein product: CASSQDRGYDTEAFF. Full variable domain (remainder filled in from reference TRBV14 and TRBJ1-1): EAGVTQFPSHSVIEKGQTVTLRCDPISGHDNLYWYRRVMGKEIKFLLHFVKESKQDESGMPNNRFLAERTGGTYSTLKVQPAELEDSGVYFCASSQDRGYDTEAFFGQGTRLTVV.

This clone was seen only once. The V and J genes are TRBV30 and TRBJ1-2, with 7 bases matching TRBD1. Germline V gives CDR1 GTSNPN, CDR2 SVGIG (reference sequence). Unmatched junction bases numbered 13, after V lost 2 bases and J lost 4 bases. The CDR3 totals 16 residues. The CDR3 is CAWSLPGQPGGYGYTF. Written as DNA, the CDR3 is TGTGCCTGGAGTTTACCGGGACAGCCAGGAGGCTATGGCTACACCTTC.

V is TRBV5-1 and J is TRBJ1-1; no firm D call. CDR1 and CDR2 from the germline V gene are SGHRS and YFSETQ. The CDR3 loop spans 11 amino acids. V gave up 5 bases and J gave up 1 base, with 3 bases separating them. The DNA for the CDR3 is TGCGCCAGCAGTGGGAACACTGAAGCTTTCTTT. This codes for CASSGNTEAFF.

The V gene is TRBV6-5, the J gene TRBJ1-6; 10 nucleotides align to TRBD1. Germline V gene lookup returns CDR1 MNHEY and CDR2 SVGAGI. The CDR3 is made up of 13 amino acids. With V trimmed by 10 bases and J by 10 bases, 7 bases remained unmatched. DNA of the CDR3: TGTGCCACCGGGACAGGGGCTGAATCACCCCTCCACTTT. Its protein product is CATGTGAESPLHF.

The chain carries TRBV4-2 and TRBJ2-6, with D maybe TRBD2 (5 bases). In germline, CDR1 is LGHNA, CDR2 YNFKEQ. The CDR3 sequence is 16 residues long. The germline V and J ends were trimmed by 0 bases and 1 base, with 7 bases remaining between them. The CDR3 sequence is CASSQETGSGANVLTF. The CDR3 bases are TGTGCCAGCAGCCAAGAAACGGGGTCTGGGGCCAACGTCCTGACTTTC.

Here the CDR3 DNA reads TGTGCCAGCGCGGAGGGAGACAATCAGCCCCAGCATTTT. This translates into CASAEGDNQPQHF. This chain uses TRBV21-1 with TRBJ1-5. TRBV21-1 is designated a pseudogene. This CDR3 comprises 13 residues.